The clone carrying this T cell receptor (beta chain) was observed at least ten times. Trimming shortened V by 2 bases and J by 1 base, and 8 bases separated the two germline ends. The CDR3 is 14 residues long. CDR1 is SGHTA and CDR2 is FQGNSA in the germline V gene. This specimen belongs to a study of T cell repertoires in cytomegalovirus infection. One entry per CDR3 protein results from TCRdb running MiXCR on the reads. Here the sample spans some 400,000 distinct CDR3 sequences, 15% to 20% being singletons. V usage is TRBV7-2 and J usage is TRBJ1-1; D remains unclear. This sequence originates from a human donor in good health (CMV status not recorded). Some clones in this sample may be carry-over from other donors' samples. Sequenced: PBMCs. The CDR3 here is CASSLYVRNTEAFF. The CDR3 coding sequence is TGTGCCAGCAGCTTATACGTCAGGAACACTGAAGCTTTCTTT.